This T cell receptor beta chain was sequenced during a study of T cell changes during pregnancy in multiple sclerosis. This table comes from immunoSEQ multiplex PCR, and its TCRdb copy is limited to in-frame clones, with some not included. Of around 80,000 clones in the sample, about 91% were seen once. This clone was detected only once. This CDR3 is built from 15 residues. Trimming removed 3 bases from V and 7 bases from J; junction bases left unmatched: 6. Looked up from germline, CDR1 is MNHEY and CDR2 is SMNVEV (reference sequence). This TCR derives from a female donor with multiple sclerosis, enrolled in a pregnancy study. This specimen consisted of peripheral blood, obtained before pregnancy. This chain joins TRBV27 and TRBJ2-1; 10 bases are a match to TRBD1. The CDR3: CASSLGTGDRNEQFF. For the CDR3, the DNA is TGTGCCAGCAGTTTGGGGACAGGGGATAGAAATGAGCAGTTCTTC.